What follows are 12 T cell receptor beta chains derived from one specimen sequenced in a study of HIV-infected patients and healthy controls. All unsorted peripheral T cells were captured because whole blood was used without fractionation. Around 530 ng RNA was reverse transcribed with alpha and beta constant-region primers. Alpha and beta chain libraries were made separately by chain-specific third strand synthesis with multiplexing indices. TCRdb called the 5' RACE reads again in MiXCR, with one record for every CDR3 protein. This sample has approximately 7,100 distinct CDR3 sequences, with 8% to 10% found just once. The specimen was blood, collected before antiretroviral therapy. Every receptor here comes from an adult with HIV infection.

This clonotype is medium-sized (0.01 to 0.1%) in the sample. The chain combines TRBV7-2 with TRBJ1-5, with a possible D match to TRBD1 (5 bases). This CDR3 region has 15 residues. Germline assignment: CDR1 SGHTA and CDR2 FQGNSA. Trimming cost V 4 bases and J 7 bases, with 17 bases left between them. The CDR3 reads CASSSEAPGTQPQHF. The DNA of the CDR3 is TGTGCCAGCAGCTCAGAAGCCCCAGGGACCCAGCCCCAGCATTTT. The full variable domain, rest sourced from reference TRBV7-2 and TRBJ1-5, is GAGVSQSPSNKVTEKGKDVELRCDPISGHTALYWYRQSLGQGLEFLIYFQGNSAPDKSGLPSDRFSAERTGGSVSTLTIQRTQQEDSAVYLCASSSEAPGTQPQHFGDGTRLSIL.

This clonotype was detected many times. V usage is TRBV11-2 and J usage is TRBJ1-1; D remains ambiguous. The germline V and J ends were trimmed by 4 bases and 7 bases, with 7 bases remaining between them. CDR1 is SGHAT, CDR2 FQNNGV, per germline. The length of the CDR3 is 11 residues. This chain's CDR3 is CASSSAGEAFF. The CDR3 coding sequence is TGTGCCAGCAGCTCAGCGGGTGAAGCTTTCTTT.

There are many counts of this clonotype. The CDR3 protein is CASSPQGLVTDTQYF. DNA of the CDR3: TGTGCCAGCAGCCCCCAGGGACTAGTGACAGATACGCAGTATTTT. J is TRBJ2-3 and V is TRBV7-2; the match to TRBD2 covers 8 bases. The J segment lost 3 bases and the V segment lost 5 bases, leaving 7 bases of the junction unmatched. Germline CDR1 and CDR2: SGHTA and FQGNSA. This CDR3 spans 15 amino acids.

This clonotype came up many times. The chain employs TRBV5-1 and TRBJ2-1; D gene ambiguous. Germline lookup yields CDR1 SGHRS and CDR2 YFSETQ. The CDR3 length is 13 residues. The ends were cut back, 0 bases at V and 6 bases at J, with 7 bases in the middle. The CDR3 nucleotides are TGCGCCAGCAGCTTGGCGGCCACCAATGAGCAGTTCTTC. Protein product: CASSLAATNEQFF. Looking up the rest from reference TRBV5-1 and TRBJ2-1 gives the full variable domain: KAGVTQTPRYLIKTRGQQVTLSCSPISGHRSVSWYQQTPGQGLQFLFEYFSETQRNKGNFPGRFSGRQFSNSRSEMNVSTLELGDSALYLCASSLAATNEQFFGPGTRLTVL.

This clonotype is termed large. The rearrangement uses TRBV7-9 and TRBJ2-7; either TRBD1 or TRBD2 may supply D (6 bases each). The germline V gene has CDR1 SEHNR and CDR2 FQNEAQ (reference sequence). V gave up 0 bases and J gave up 2 bases, with 14 bases separating them. The CDR3 runs to 16 residues. The CDR3 reads CASSLALGGQTYEQYF. DNA of the CDR3: TGTGCCAGCAGCTTAGCCTTGGGGGGCCAAACCTACGAGCAGTACTTC.

This clonotype was counted at least ten times. CDR3 sequence reads: CSARVAGGELVPDEQFF. In DNA form, the CDR3 reads TGCAGTGCTAGAGTGGCGGGAGGCGAATTAGTCCCCGATGAGCAGTTCTTC. The V call is TRBV20-1, the J call TRBJ2-1; 8 bases are a match to TRBD2. Germline CDR1 is DFQATT and CDR2 is SNEGSKA (reference sequence). V was pared by 1 base and J by 8 bases, with 16 bases of the junction left unmatched. The CDR3 consists of 17 residues.

This clonotype was detected many times. The chain employs TRBV3-1 and TRBJ2-6, with D unclear. The ends were cut back, 7 bases at V and 0 bases at J, with 22 bases in the middle. Looked up from germline, CDR1 is LGHDT and CDR2 is YNNKEL (reference sequence). There are 19 residues in the CDR3. This chain's CDR3 is CASTNSRQALGSGANVLTF. CDR3 coding DNA: TGTGCCAGCACCAACTCCCGGCAGGCATTAGGCTCTGGGGCCAACGTCCTGACTTTC. Combining the CDR3 with reference TRBV3-1 and TRBJ2-6 gives the whole variable domain DTAVSQTPKYLVTQMGNDKSIKCEQNLGHDTMYWYKQDSKKFLKIMFSYNNKELIINETVPNRFSPKSPDKAHLNLHINSLELGDSAVYFCASTNSRQALGSGANVLTFGAGSRLTVL.

The chain joins TRBV6-6 to TRBJ1-5; maybe TRBD1 (5 bases). Germline V gives CDR1 MNHNY, CDR2 SVGAGI (reference sequence). This CDR3 contains 16 residues. The V gene lost 2 bases and the J gene lost 0 bases, with 11 bases spanning the gap. CDR3 DNA: TGTGCCAGCAGTTACCTGGGGGGATATAGCAATCAGCCCCAGCATTTT. It specifies CASSYLGGYSNQPQHF.

The gene calls are TRBV28 and TRBJ2-5, with D unresolved. The germline V and J ends were trimmed by 7 bases and 5 bases, with 17 bases remaining between them. CDR3 size: 14 residues. Germline values: CDR1 MDHEN, CDR2 SYDVKM. The CDR3 is CASTSKYLKETQYF. Written as DNA, the CDR3 is TGTGCCAGCACCTCAAAATACCTGAAGGAGACCCAGTACTTC.

This clonotype was counted between two and nine times. The chain employs TRBV5-1 and TRBJ2-3, with 13 bases matching TRBD2. Germline V gene lookup returns CDR1 SGHRS and CDR2 YFSETQ. The CDR3 covers 19 residues. V trimming: 2 bases; J trimming: 0 bases; junction bases outside the gene matches: 9. The CDR3 here is CASSFRLAGGQASTDTQYF. The CDR3 DNA is TGCGCCAGCAGCTTCAGACTAGCGGGGGGTCAAGCTAGCACAGATACGCAGTATTTT.

This clonotype has a count of ten or more. V is TRBV20-1 and J is TRBJ2-7, with TRBD1 identical over 7 bases. The CDR3 is 14 amino acids. The germline CDR1 and CDR2 sequences are DFQATT and SNEGSKA (reference sequence). Trimming took 1 base from V and 4 from J; bases not matched to a gene: 7. The CDR3 region is CSARVPAGGYEQYF. CDR3 bases: TGCAGTGCTAGAGTCCCGGCAGGGGGATACGAGCAGTACTTC.

This clonotype was observed many times. V gene TRBV28 combines with J gene TRBJ2-3; TRBD1 is a possible D gene (8 bases). The CDR3 runs 16 residues. Trimming pared 5 bases from V and 2 bases from J, leaving 17 bases between. From germline, CDR1 is MDHEN and CDR2 SYDVKM. The CDR3 nucleotides read TGTGCCAGCAGTCAGGACAGGGAGGGACCCACAGATACGCAGTATTTT. As protein: CASSQDREGPTDTQYF.